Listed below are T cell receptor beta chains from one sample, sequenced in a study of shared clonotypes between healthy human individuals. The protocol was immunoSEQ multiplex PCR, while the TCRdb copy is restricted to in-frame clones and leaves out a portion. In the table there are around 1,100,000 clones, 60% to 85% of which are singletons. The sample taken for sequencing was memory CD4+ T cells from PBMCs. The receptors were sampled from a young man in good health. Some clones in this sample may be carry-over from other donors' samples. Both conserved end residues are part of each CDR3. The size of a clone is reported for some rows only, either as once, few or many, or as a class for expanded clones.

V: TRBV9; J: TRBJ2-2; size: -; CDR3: CASSVRQNTGELFF
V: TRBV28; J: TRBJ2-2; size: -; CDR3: CASSDATLPGRRLTGELFF
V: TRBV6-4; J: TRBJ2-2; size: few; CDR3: CASSDSASGDTGELFF
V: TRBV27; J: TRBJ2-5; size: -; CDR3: CASSSRGTLGAQETQYF
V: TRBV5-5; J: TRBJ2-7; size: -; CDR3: CASSADRVHEQYF
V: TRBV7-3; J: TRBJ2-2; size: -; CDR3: CASSLNPQGGLGGELFF
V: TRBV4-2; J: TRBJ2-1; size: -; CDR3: CASSQAGLASYNEQFF
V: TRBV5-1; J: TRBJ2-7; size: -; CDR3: CASSLETGPLEQYF
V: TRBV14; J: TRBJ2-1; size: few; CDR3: CASSPRLAGGPHEQFF
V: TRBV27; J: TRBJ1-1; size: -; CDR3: CASSLSAVQNTEAFF
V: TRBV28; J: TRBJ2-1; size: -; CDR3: CASSLYARFVSSGRVSYNEQFF
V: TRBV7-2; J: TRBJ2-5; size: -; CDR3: CASSLGQQETQYF
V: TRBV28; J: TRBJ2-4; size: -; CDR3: CASSSPHGGRGGKNIQYF
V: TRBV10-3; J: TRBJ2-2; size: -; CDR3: CAISGGGHANTGELFF
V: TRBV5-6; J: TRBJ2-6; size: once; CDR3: CASSLEVGSRSGANVLTF
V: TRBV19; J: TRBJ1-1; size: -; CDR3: CASRARGPGGVNTEAFF
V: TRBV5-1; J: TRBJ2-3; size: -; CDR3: CASSLATASTDTQYF
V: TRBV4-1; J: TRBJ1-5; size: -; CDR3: CASSQEGGGLGNQPQHF
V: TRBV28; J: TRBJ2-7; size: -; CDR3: CASSSNTGTAGIRVEF
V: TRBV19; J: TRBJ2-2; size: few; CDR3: CASSISSGRVTGELFF
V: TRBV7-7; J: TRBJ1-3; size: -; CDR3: CASSTLLWLNSGNTIYF
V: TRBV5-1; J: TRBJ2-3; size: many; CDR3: CASSYRGDTQYF
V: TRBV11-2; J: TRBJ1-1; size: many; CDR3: CASSPRGGGTNTEAFF
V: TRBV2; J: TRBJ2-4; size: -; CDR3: CASSLLNIQYF
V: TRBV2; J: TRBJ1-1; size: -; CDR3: CASIYLLNTEAFF
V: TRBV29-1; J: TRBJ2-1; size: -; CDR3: CSVRLALYNEQFF
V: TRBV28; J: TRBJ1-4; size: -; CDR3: CASSSSGTGGPNEKLFF
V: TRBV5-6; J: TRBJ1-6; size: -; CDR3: CASSFLGVNSPLHF